The rows below give T cell receptor beta chains drawn from one sample of a study of cytomegalovirus exposure and HLA in healthy donors. Only in-frame clones appear in the TCRdb table, and some are missing; sequencing was by immunoSEQ multiplex PCR. The sample records 100,000 or so clones, under 85% being singletons. The sample comprised PBMCs. Receptors were obtained from a man between 18 and 35 years old in good health and CMV-seronegative. CDR3s include the opening cysteine and the closing phenylalanine or tryptophan. The D gene is left open where the match is weak. Clone sizes are given selectively: once, few, many, or a class where the clone is expanded.

clone size	V gene	D gene	J gene	CDR3 protein	CDR3 DNA
few	TRBV4-3	-	TRBJ2-2	CASSQDLREEVFF	TGCGCCAGCAGCCAAGATTTGAGGGAGGAGGTGTTTTTT
-	TRBV7-6	TRBD2	TRBJ2-5	CASSPSGRAVETQYF	TGTGCCAGCAGCCCTAGCGGGAGGGCCGTGGAGACCCAGTACTTC
-	TRBV5-4	TRBD1	TRBJ2-2	CASSWPPGQGRTGELFF	TGTGCCAGCAGCTGGCCGCCGGGACAGGGAAGAACCGGGGAGCTGTTTTTT
-	TRBV6-4	TRBD1	TRBJ1-1	CASSGGTEGTEAFF	TGTGCCAGCAGTGGGGGGACAGAGGGGACTGAAGCTTTCTTT
once	TRBV27	TRBD1	TRBJ1-2	CASSSQGVGYTF	TGTGCCAGCAGTTCACAGGGGGTAGGCTACACCTTC
-	TRBV28	TRBD1	TRBJ1-2	CASSSPGTGVDYGYTF	TGTGCCAGCAGTTCCCCCGGGACAGGGGTCGACTATGGCTACACCTTC
-	TRBV6-5	TRBD1	TRBJ2-7	CASMGQGAHEQYF	TGTGCCAGCATGGGACAGGGCGCCCACGAGCAGTACTTC
-	TRBV9	-	TRBJ2-7	CASSAGTLVNYEQYF	TGTGCCAGCAGCGCCGGGACACTAGTTAACTACGAGCAGTACTTC
-	TRBV9	-	TRBJ2-5	CASSASYEGTQYF	TGTGCCAGCAGCGCCAGCTACGAGGGGACCCAGTACTTC
-	TRBV28	TRBD1	TRBJ2-2	CASSIRRTGMNTGELFF	TGTGCCAGCAGTATACGTCGGACAGGAATGAACACCGGGGAGCTGTTTTTT
few	TRBV28	-	TRBJ2-7	CASRPNAFPRTALYEQYF	TGTGCCAGCAGACCTAACGCTTTTCCCCGGACAGCCCTCTACGAGCAGTACTTC
-	TRBV7-2	TRBD1	TRBJ1-5	CASSLTGLQPQHF	TGTGCCAGCAGCTTGACAGGGCTTCAGCCCCAGCATTTT
few	TRBV6-1	TRBD1	TRBJ2-1	CASSVTGVSSYNEQFF	TGTGCCAGCAGTGTTACAGGGGTAAGCTCCTACAATGAGCAGTTCTTC